The text below deals with one T cell receptor beta chain. What it recognizes is unknown. CDR1 is KGHSH and CDR2 is LQKENI in the germline V gene. The ends were cut back, 2 bases at V and 5 bases at J, with 10 bases in the middle. The CDR3 is 15 residues long. The data derive from a study of T cell responses to AZD1222 COVID-19 vaccine. Study results and limitations: Targets within unmutated variant regions were reportedly found for nearly half of spike-specific TCRs. Possibly, clonal diversity was underestimated; donors were largely white British and included more females. All repertoire sampling was performed exclusively after the peak T cell response.

Libraries were prepared by immunoSEQ multiplex PCR; TCRdb keeps only in-frame clonotypes and omits some of them. Of about 90,000 clones in the sample, 85% were seen once. The chain carries TRBV18 and TRBJ1-6; D unclear. The TCR was taken from an adult who received the AZD1222 COVID-19 vaccine. Source: peripheral blood, taken 28 days after the second AZD1222 dose. DNA of the CDR3: TGTGCCAGCTCACCAATCCAGGACGATAATTCACCCCTCCACTTT. Translation gives CASSPIQDDNSPLHF. The variable domain in full, completed from reference TRBV18 and TRBJ1-6, reads NAGVMQNPRHLVRRRGQEARLRCSPMKGHSHVYWYRQLPEEGLKFMVYLQKENIIDESGMPKERFSAEFPKEGPSILRIQQVVRGDSAAYFCASSPIQDDNSPLHFGNGTRLTVT.